The T cell receptor beta chain under discussion was sequenced for a study of cytomegalovirus exposure and HLA in healthy donors. Findings and caveats of the study: In a later analysis, DRB1 alleles had the most associated TCRs; HLA-C alleles the fewest.

This clone turned up a few times. The antigen remains undetermined. 60 Vbeta and 13 Jbeta primers were used in PCR. Clones were sequenced by immunoSEQ multiplex PCR, and TCRdb holds only the in-frame ones, with some missing. The data show 100,000 to 150,000 clones, 70% to 85% seen once. The sequence was collected from a boy aged 5-17 years in good health and CMV-seronegative. The sequencing input was PBMCs.

CDR3 coding DNA: TGTGCCAGCAGCCAGACCCCAGGGGGTGGCACTGAAGCTTTCTTT. Its translation: CASSQTPGGGTEAFF. V is TRBV4-2 and J is TRBJ1-1; 7 nucleotides align to TRBD1. Germline CDR1 and CDR2: LGHNA and YNFKEQ. The CDR3 is 15 amino acids. The V gene end was trimmed by 3 bases and the J gene end by 4 bases; junction bases not matched to a gene: 8.